These 11 T cell receptor beta chains were all obtained from the same sample, sequenced in a study of blood T cell repertoires in COVID-19. Only in-frame clones appear in the TCRdb table, and some are missing; sequencing was by immunoSEQ multiplex PCR. The sample gives nearly 95,000 clones, about nine tenths of which show up once; around 1.5% is in the top ten. Sequencing was carried out using peripheral blood. The receptors derive from a human donor with active COVID-19. The donor label of this sample is uncertain.

V is TRBV4-1 and J is TRBJ2-2, with 9 bases lining up with TRBD1. CDR1 is MGHRA and CDR2 is YSYEKL in the germline V gene. Trimming cost V 5 bases and J 0 bases; bases outside gene matches: 10. The CDR3 runs 18 residues. This CDR3 is CASSSRTGEFANTGELFF. The CDR3 DNA reads TGCGCCAGCAGCTCTCGGACAGGGGAGTTCGCGAACACCGGGGAGCTGTTTTTT.

This clone was recorded once. V is TRBV11-2 and J is TRBJ2-7, with TRBD1 identical over 7 bases. CDR1 is SGHAT and CDR2 is FQNNGV in the germline V gene. This CDR3 comprises 15 residues. J gave up 1 base and V 1 base, and 4 bases lay outside the gene matches. The CDR3 here is CASSLGRTGSYEQYF. CDR3 DNA sequence: TGTGCCAGCAGCTTAGGACGGACAGGTTCCTACGAGCAGTACTTC. Together with reference TRBV11-2 and TRBJ2-7, the CDR3 gives the full variable domain: EAGVAQSPRYKIIEKRQSVAFWCNPISGHATLYWYQQILGQGPKLLIQFQNNGVVDDSQLPKDRFSAERLKGVDSTLKIQPAKLEDSAVYLCASSLGRTGSYEQYFGPGTRLTVT.

V usage is TRBV5-6 and J usage is TRBJ2-1, with TRBD1 matching over 9 bases. CDR3 length: 16 residues. Germline V gene lookup returns CDR1 SGHDT and CDR2 YYEEEE. Trimming at V came to 4 bases and at J to 3 bases, leaving 8 bases not matched to a gene. The CDR3 bases are TGTGCCAGCAGCCGCCCGGCGGGACAGGGCTACAATGAGCAGTTCTTC. Translation gives CASSRPAGQGYNEQFF.

This chain links TRBV4-3 with TRBJ2-1; D is possibly TRBD1 (6 bases). This CDR3 comprises 13 residues. Germline V gene sequence: CDR1 LGHNA, CDR2 YSLEER. V shed 4 bases and J shed 14 bases, with 18 bases lying between them. The CDR3 DNA sequence: TGCGCCAGCAGCCCGGACAGCCATCTGGAGAAGTTCTTC. This encodes CASSPDSHLEKFF.

CDR3 DNA: TGTGCCAGCAGCGTAGACAGGGGATGGGACCAAGAGACCCAGTACTTC. It is translated as CASSVDRGWDQETQYF. The J gene is TRBJ2-5, the V gene TRBV9; TRBD1 agrees at 7 bases. Germline loops: CDR1 SGDLS, CDR2 YYNGEE. The CDR3 spans 16 residues. With 0 bases clipped from V and 0 bases from J, the junction kept 5 bases outside the gene matches.

V gene TRBV7-8 combines with J gene TRBJ2-1; 12 positions agree with TRBD1. V was clipped by 6 bases and J by 7 bases; unmatched bases: 7. The germline V gene encodes CDR1 SGHVS and CDR2 FQNEAQ. The CDR3 totals 15 residues. The CDR3 reads CASSPGTGGRNEQFF. The DNA for the CDR3 is TGTGCCAGCAGTCCGGGGACAGGGGGCCGAAATGAGCAGTTCTTC.

The chain combines TRBV30 with TRBJ1-6, with 7 bases matching TRBD1. The CDR3 sequence is 14 residues long. V shed 2 bases and J 9 bases; nucleotides not matched to a gene: 7. Germline V gene sequence: CDR1 GTSNPN, CDR2 SVGIG (reference sequence). This CDR3 is CAWSSQGGSSPLHF. In DNA form, the CDR3 reads TGTGCCTGGAGTTCCCAGGGGGGTAGTTCACCCCTCCACTTT.

The sample holds one count of this clone. V is TRBV18 and J is TRBJ2-7; D is possibly TRBD2 (6 bases). The CDR3 loop spans 16 amino acids. V dropped 4 bases and J dropped 1 base, with 17 bases sitting between them. The germline gives CDR1 KGHSH, CDR2 LQKENI. CDR3 coding DNA: TGTGCCAGCTCACTACCCACCGGGACTGCGTCCTACGAGCAGTACTTC. Encoded protein: CASSLPTGTASYEQYF.

This chain joins TRBV5-1 and TRBJ1-5; maybe TRBD1 (5 bases). This CDR3 comprises 15 residues. Germline V gene data show CDR1 as SGHRS and CDR2 as YFSETQ. V was pared by 2 bases and J by 7 bases, with 16 bases between. The CDR3 here is CASSLEGQRGQPQHF. CDR3 coding DNA: TGCGCCAGCAGCTTAGAAGGGCAACGGGGGCAGCCCCAGCATTTT.

In this sample, this clone turned up a few times. This sequence joins TRBV6-6 and TRBJ2-7; D is unclear. CDR3 length: 15 amino acids. V was shortened by 4 bases and J by 0 bases, with 13 bases between the two germline ends. Germline assignment: CDR1 MNHNY and CDR2 SVGAGI (reference sequence). The CDR3 here is CASSSPTLSSYEQYF. CDR3 DNA: TGTGCCAGCAGTTCCCCGACACTGAGCTCCTACGAGCAGTACTTC.

The V and J genes are TRBV7-6 and TRBJ2-2; 8 bases align to TRBD2. This CDR3 comprises 16 residues. Per germline, CDR1 SGHVS and CDR2 FNYEAQ. J gave up 3 bases and V 5 bases, and 8 bases lay outside the gene matches. CDR3 nucleotides: TGTGCCAGCAGCAAACAAAGCGGGGGTTACACCGGGGAGCTGTTTTTT. It translates to CASSKQSGGYTGELFF. Variable domain in full (rest from reference TRBV7-6 and TRBJ2-2): GAGVSQSPRYKVTKRGQDVALRCDPISGHVSLYWYRQALGQGPEFLTYFNYEAQQDKSGLPNDRFSAERPEGSISTLTIQRTEQRDSAMYRCASSKQSGGYTGELFFGEGSRLTVL.